The sample holds many counts of the clone carrying this T cell receptor (beta chain). Its antigen is unknown. The ends were cut back, 6 bases at V and 9 bases at J, with 13 bases in the middle. Looked up from germline, CDR1 is SGHRS and CDR2 is YFSETQ. The CDR3 has 12 amino acids. This specimen belongs to a study of early T cells in non-severe SARS-CoV-2 infection. Study information: Sequencing input comprised bulk RNA from unsorted whole blood; chain pairing was not available. Study-level results: Using VDJdb, the matching emphasized anti-spike CD8 responses while missing private and CD4 specificities.

Unique molecular identifiers were affixed to single, distinct cDNA molecules. TCRdb used MiXCR to reprocess the 5' RACE reads, holding one entry per CDR3 protein. The sample has approximately 27,000 distinct CDR3 sequences, around 5.4% seen once. The sample taken for sequencing was whole blood. This TCR came from an adult who was a healthcare worker with PCR-confirmed SARS-CoV-2 infection or an uninfected control (not recorded which). The chain links TRBV5-1 to TRBJ2-1; D is uncertain. Here the CDR3 DNA reads TGCGCCAGCAAAGACTGGCTCGGTGAGCAGTTCTTC. Translation: CASKDWLGEQFF.